The clone carrying this TCR beta chain was seen at least ten times. The record originates from a study of CD8 T cells in ankylosing spondylitis. Libraries of TCR beta came from quantitative 5'-RACE with molecular barcodes. TCRdb re-derived calls from the 5' RACE reads in MiXCR, one entry per CDR3 protein. This table has a few hundred thousand distinct CDR3 sequences, approximately 11% appearing once. After removal of 4 bases from V and 8 bases from J, the junction contained 7 bases not matched to a gene. Germline CDR1 and CDR2: SGHDT and YYEEEE. CDR3 length: 13 residues. The source of this sequence is a male donor with ankylosing spondylitis or in good health (not recorded which). Sequences were obtained from blood, either unsorted or a sorted T cell fraction (not recorded which). The chain has TRBV5-6 and TRBJ1-2, with 8 nucleotides matching TRBD1. The CDR3 sequence: CASSRQGIRGYTF. In DNA, the CDR3 is TGTGCCAGCAGCCGACAGGGGATCAGAGGCTACACCTTC.